The clone carrying this T cell receptor (beta chain) occurred many times. The ends lost 5 bases at V and 2 bases at J; junction bases unmatched: 9. The germline V gene encodes CDR1 MDHEN and CDR2 SYDVKM. This CDR3 spans 17 amino acids. These data belong to a study of molecular identifiers for immune sequencing clone quantification. TCRdb called the PCR reads again in MiXCR, with one record for every CDR3 protein. The sample lists about 510,000 distinct CDR3 sequences, less than 30% occurring once. The chain recombines TRBV28 with TRBJ2-5; TRBD2 agrees at 12 bases. The receptor comes from a human donor in good health. Some libraries in this study had Jurkat cell RNA spiked in. Sequencing used naive CD8+ T cells from blood, with Jurkat cell RNA spiked in. Documented subset: FACS-sorted CD8+CD4-CCR7+CD45RA+ naive T cells. The CDR3 DNA follows: TGTGCCAGCAGTCCTGGACTAGCGGGGTTATTGCAAGAGACCCAGTACTTC. Its translation is CASSPGLAGLLQETQYF. The full variable domain, with the rest looked up from reference TRBV28 and TRBJ2-5, is DVKVTQSSRYLVKRTGEKVFLECVQDMDHENMFWYRQDPGLGLRLIYFSYDVKMKEKGDIPEGYSVSREKKERFSLILESASTNQTSMYLCASSPGLAGLLQETQYFGPGTRLLVL.